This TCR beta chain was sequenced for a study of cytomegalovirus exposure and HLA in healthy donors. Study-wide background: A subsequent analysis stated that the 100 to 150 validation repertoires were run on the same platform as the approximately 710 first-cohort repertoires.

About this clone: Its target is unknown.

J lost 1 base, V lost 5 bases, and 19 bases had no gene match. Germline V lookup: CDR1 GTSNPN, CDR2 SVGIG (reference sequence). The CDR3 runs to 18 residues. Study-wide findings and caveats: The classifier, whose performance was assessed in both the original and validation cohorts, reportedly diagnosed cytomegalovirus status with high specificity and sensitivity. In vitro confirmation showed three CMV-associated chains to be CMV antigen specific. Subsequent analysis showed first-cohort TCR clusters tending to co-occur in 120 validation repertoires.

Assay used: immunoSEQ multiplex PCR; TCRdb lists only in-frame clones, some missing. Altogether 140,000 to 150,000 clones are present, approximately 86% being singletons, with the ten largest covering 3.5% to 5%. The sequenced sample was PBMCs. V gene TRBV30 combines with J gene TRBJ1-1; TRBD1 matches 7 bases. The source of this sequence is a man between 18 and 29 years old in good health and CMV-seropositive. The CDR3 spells CAWVRGKTNKVSNTEAFF. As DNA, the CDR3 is TGTGCCTGGGTCAGGGGGAAGACCAACAAGGTATCGAACACTGAAGCTTTCTTT.